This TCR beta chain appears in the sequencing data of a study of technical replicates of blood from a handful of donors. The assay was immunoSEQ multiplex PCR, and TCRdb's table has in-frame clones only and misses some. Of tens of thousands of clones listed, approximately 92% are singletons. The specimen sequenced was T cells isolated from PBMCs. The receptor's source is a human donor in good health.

The CDR3 spells CASSFRLAGVGETQYF. The CDR3 coding sequence is TGTGCCAGCAGCTTCCGACTAGCGGGAGTAGGCGAGACCCAGTACTTC. The chain is built from TRBV5-4 and TRBJ2-5; 12 bases are shared with TRBD2. Germline loops: CDR1 SGHNT, CDR2 YYREEE (reference sequence). The V gene end was trimmed by 2 bases and the J gene end by 5 bases; junction bases not matched to a gene: 7. The CDR3 sequence is 16 residues long.